This passage covers 12 T cell receptor beta chains from one sample sequenced in a study of vaccination and CD4 T cells after COVID-19. No cognate antigen is known for these TCRs. Sequence data for DNA of cultured CD4+ T cells were generated by the Oncomine TCR Beta short-read assay. Using its own MiXCR run on the PCR reads, TCRdb lists one record per CDR3 protein. The sample comprises fewer than 15,000 distinct CDR3 sequences, roughly 57% of which are singletons, and 6% to 7.5% rests with the top ten. Stated treatment: approximately 11-day PBMC culture with coronavirus spike peptide pools or control peptides (ViraFEST assay). Sequencing input: CD4+ T cells from blood, cultured in vitro. Receptor source: a human donor who had recovered from COVID-19.

The rearrangement uses TRBV7-3 and TRBJ1-6, with D unresolved. Germline values: CDR1 SGHTA, CDR2 FQGTGA. Trimming took 5 bases from V and 7 from J, leaving 15 bases between them. There are 15 residues in the CDR3. CDR3 region: CASSVSGRSNSPLHF. The CDR3 DNA reads as TGTGCCAGCAGCGTTTCCGGGAGATCGAATTCACCCCTCCACTTT. Using reference TRBV7-3 and TRBJ1-6 for the parts outside the CDR3, the full variable domain is GAGVSQTPSNKVTEKGKYVELRCDPISGHTALYWYRQSLGQGPEFLIYFQGTGAADDSGLPNDRFFAVRPEGSVSTLKIQRTERGDSAVYLCASSVSGRSNSPLHFGNGTRLTVT.

The J gene is TRBJ2-7, the V gene TRBV28; TRBD2 matches at 7 bases. The CDR3 consists of 15 residues. CDR1 is MDHEN, CDR2 SYDVKM, per germline. V was pared by 7 bases and J by 7 bases, with 16 bases of the junction left unmatched. CDR3 nucleotide sequence: TGTGCCAGCACTCAGGGCGGGAGCGCCGATAGGGAGCAGTACTTC. As protein: CASTQGGSADREQYF. The variable domain in full, with the rest retrieved from reference TRBV28 and TRBJ2-7, is DVKVTQSSRYLVKRTGEKVFLECVQDMDHENMFWYRQDPGLGLRLIYFSYDVKMKEKGDIPEGYSVSREKKERFSLILESASTNQTSMYLCASTQGGSADREQYFGPGTRLTVT.

The chain combines TRBV19 with TRBJ1-4; TRBD1 agrees at 7 bases. Unmatched junction bases numbered 8, after V lost 4 bases and J lost 6 bases. In germline, CDR1 is LNHDA, CDR2 SQIVND (reference sequence). The CDR3 covers 15 residues. This chain's CDR3 is CASSSPRQGDEKLFF. CDR3 nucleotide sequence: TGTGCCAGTAGTAGTCCCCGACAGGGTGATGAAAAACTGTTTTTT. The full variable domain, its missing parts supplied by reference TRBV19 and TRBJ1-4, is DGGITQSPKYLFRKEGQNVTLSCEQNLNHDAMYWYRQDPGQGLRLIYYSQIVNDFQKGDIAEGYSVSREKKESFPLTVTSAQKNPTAFYLCASSSPRQGDEKLFFGSGTQLSVL.

The rearrangement uses TRBV10-3 and TRBJ2-3; D might be TRBD2 (5 bases). The length of the CDR3 is 15 residues. Germline-derived CDR1 and CDR2 are ENHRY and SYGVKD. Trimming took 3 bases from V and 0 from J, leaving 10 bases between them. CDR3 loop: CAISDPGSSTDTQYF. For the CDR3, the DNA is TGTGCCATCAGTGATCCTGGGAGTAGCACAGATACGCAGTATTTT.

The chain carries TRBV15 and TRBJ2-5; D could derive from TRBD1 or TRBD2 (5 bases each). This CDR3 spans 14 amino acids. V was shortened by 3 bases and J by 4 bases, with 12 bases between the two germline ends. Germline CDR1 LNHNV, CDR2 YYDKDF (reference sequence). The CDR3 region has the DNA TGTGCCACCAGCAGGGGACCGCCCCCAGAGACCCAGTACTTC. This gives the protein CATSRGPPPETQYF.

The genes are TRBV12-3 or TRBV12-4 and TRBJ2-1; 10 bases fit TRBD2. The CDR3 sequence is 14 residues long. Trimming cost V 6 bases and J 6 bases; bases outside gene matches: 5. CDR3 amino acids: CASRGSGRANEQFF. CDR3 sequence (DNA): TGTGCCAGCAGGGGAAGCGGGAGGGCCAATGAGCAGTTCTTC.

This chain joins TRBV18 and TRBJ1-1; D is ambiguous. V was shortened by 3 bases and J by 3 bases, with 11 bases between the two germline ends. Germline loops: CDR1 KGHSH, CDR2 LQKENI. There are 14 residues in the CDR3. CDR3 loop: CASSPWSKYTEAFF. The CDR3 bases are TGTGCCAGCTCACCCTGGTCTAAGTACACTGAAGCTTTCTTT. The full variable domain, with the rest looked up from reference TRBV18 and TRBJ1-1, is NAGVMQNPRHLVRRRGQEARLRCSPMKGHSHVYWYRQLPEEGLKFMVYLQKENIIDESGMPKERFSAEFPKEGPSILRIQQVVRGDSAAYFCASSPWSKYTEAFFGQGTRLTVV.

This clonotype was recorded a few times. The chain carries TRBV19 and TRBJ1-5; D is possibly TRBD1 (6 bases). The germline CDR1 and CDR2 sequences are LNHDA and SQIVND (reference sequence). Trimming pared 5 bases from V and 15 bases from J, leaving 17 bases between. The CDR3 spans 12 residues. CDR3 DNA: TGTGCCAGTAGTCCTCGAGGGGGGACACTGCATTTT. Residues: CASSPRGGTLHF.

This clonotype was observed a few times. This sequence joins TRBV6-2 or TRBV6-3 and TRBJ1-5; 8 nucleotides line up with TRBD1. CDR3 size: 17 residues. The V and J ends lost 2 bases and 2 bases, in that order; junction bases with no gene match: 8. Germline CDR1 is MNHEY and CDR2 is SVGEGT. CDR3 DNA sequence: TGTGCCAGCAGTTACCCCACGGGACAGGCTGGCAATCAGCCCCAGCATTTT. Its protein product is CASSYPTGQAGNQPQHF.

The sample holds one count of this clonotype. The V and J genes are TRBV10-1 and TRBJ2-3; possible D gene TRBD2, 6 bases. Germline loops: CDR1 WNHNN, CDR2 SYGVQD (reference sequence). The V gene lost 0 bases and the J gene lost 1 base, with 8 bases spanning the gap. The CDR3 is 15 residues long. CDR3 protein: CASSESGGRTDTQYF. In nucleotides, the CDR3 is TGCGCCAGCAGTGAGTCGGGAGGACGCACAGATACGCAGTATTTT.

For the CDR3, the DNA is TGTGCCAGCGGACAGAAAAGGGATACGCAGTATTTT. Residues: CASGQKRDTQYF. The rearrangement joins TRBV19 to TRBJ2-3, with D perhaps matching TRBD1 (6 bases). The CDR3 is 12 residues long. Between the trimmed V and J ends, which lost 9 bases and 6 bases, there was a span of 13 bases. Germline V gene sequence: CDR1 LNHDA, CDR2 SQIVND (reference sequence).

The chain couples TRBV30 to TRBJ2-1; no clear D gene. The CDR3 has 14 amino acids. Between the trimmed V and J ends, which lost 4 bases and 0 bases, there was a span of 10 bases. CDR1 is GTSNPN and CDR2 is SVGIG in the germline V gene (reference sequence). CDR3 residues: CAWTTGVSYNEQFF. For the CDR3, the DNA is TGTGCCTGGACTACTGGTGTCTCCTACAATGAGCAGTTCTTC.